This TCR beta chain originates from a study of identifying expanded T cells in peripheral blood. Study results and caveats: Over around two and four weeks, about 15 and 19 clones changed, versus 1.2 between replicates. Two-week clone count variance significantly increased as total template count grew.

On this clone itself: The target antigen is unknown.

No infections or other immune events were documented during collection. Some clones are missing from TCRdb's copy, which holds only in-frame ones; the method was immunoSEQ multiplex PCR. Among roughly 130,000 clones listed, about 86% were seen once. This CDR3 comprises 13 residues. Germline values: CDR1 ENHRY, CDR2 SYGVKD. V was pared by 10 bases and J by 2 bases, with 14 bases between. The TCR comes from a person between 18 and 75 years old in good health. The specimen was blood. The chain carries TRBV10-3 and TRBJ1-1; a weak D match, TRBD1 (6 bases). CDR3 nucleotide sequence: TGTGCCACCTCCGCACAGGGAAACACTGAAGCTTTCTTT. Translating it yields CATSAQGNTEAFF.